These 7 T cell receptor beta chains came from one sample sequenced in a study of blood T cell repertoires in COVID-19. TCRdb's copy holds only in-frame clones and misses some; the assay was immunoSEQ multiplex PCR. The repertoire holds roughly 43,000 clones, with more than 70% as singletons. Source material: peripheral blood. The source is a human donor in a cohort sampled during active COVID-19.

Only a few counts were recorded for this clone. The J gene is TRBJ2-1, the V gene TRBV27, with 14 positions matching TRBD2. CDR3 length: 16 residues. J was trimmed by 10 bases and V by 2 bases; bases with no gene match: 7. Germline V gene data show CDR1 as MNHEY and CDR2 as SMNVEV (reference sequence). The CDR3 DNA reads TGTGCCAGCAGTTTAGGGGCGGGACTAGCGGGAGACGAGCAGTTCTTC. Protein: CASSLGAGLAGDEQFF.

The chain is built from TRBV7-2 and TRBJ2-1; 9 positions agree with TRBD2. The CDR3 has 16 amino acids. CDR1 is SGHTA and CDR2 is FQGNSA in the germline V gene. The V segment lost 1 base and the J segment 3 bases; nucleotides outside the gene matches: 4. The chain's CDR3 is CASSLVGGRDYNEQFF. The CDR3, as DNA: TGTGCCAGCAGCTTAGTGGGCGGGAGGGACTACAATGAGCAGTTCTTC.

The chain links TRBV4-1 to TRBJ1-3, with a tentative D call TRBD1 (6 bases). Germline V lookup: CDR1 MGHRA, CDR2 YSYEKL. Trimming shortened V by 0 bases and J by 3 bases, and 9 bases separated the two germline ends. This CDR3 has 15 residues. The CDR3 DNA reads TGCGCCAGCAGCCAAGACAGGGGTTTTGGAAACACCATATATTTT. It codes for CASSQDRGFGNTIYF.

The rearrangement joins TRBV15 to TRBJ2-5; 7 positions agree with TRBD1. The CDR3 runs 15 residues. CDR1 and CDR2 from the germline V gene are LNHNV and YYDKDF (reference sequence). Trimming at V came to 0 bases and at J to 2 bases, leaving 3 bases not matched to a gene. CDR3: CATSRDRRGQETQYF. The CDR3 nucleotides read TGTGCCACCAGCAGAGATCGCAGGGGGCAAGAGACCCAGTACTTC.

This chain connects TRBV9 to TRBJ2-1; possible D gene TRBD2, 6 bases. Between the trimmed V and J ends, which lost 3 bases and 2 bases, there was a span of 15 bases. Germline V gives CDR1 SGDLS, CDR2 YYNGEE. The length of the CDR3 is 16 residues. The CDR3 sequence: CASSALGTVAYNEQFF. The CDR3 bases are TGTGCCAGCAGCGCCCTCGGGACTGTGGCCTACAATGAGCAGTTCTTC.

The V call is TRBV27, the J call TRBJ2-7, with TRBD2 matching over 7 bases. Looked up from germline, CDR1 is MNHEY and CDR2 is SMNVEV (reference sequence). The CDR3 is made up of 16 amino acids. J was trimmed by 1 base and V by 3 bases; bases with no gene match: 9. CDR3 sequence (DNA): TGTGCCAGCAGTTTTGTAGGGACTACCCTTTCCTACGAGCAGTACTTC. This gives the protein CASSFVGTTLSYEQYF.

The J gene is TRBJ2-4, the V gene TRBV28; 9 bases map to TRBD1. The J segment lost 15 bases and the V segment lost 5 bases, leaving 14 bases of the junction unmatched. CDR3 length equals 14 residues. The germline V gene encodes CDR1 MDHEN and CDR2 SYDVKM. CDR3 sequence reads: CASSPRGQGMSWYF. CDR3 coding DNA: TGTGCCAGCAGTCCAAGGGGACAGGGTATGTCTTGGTACTTC.